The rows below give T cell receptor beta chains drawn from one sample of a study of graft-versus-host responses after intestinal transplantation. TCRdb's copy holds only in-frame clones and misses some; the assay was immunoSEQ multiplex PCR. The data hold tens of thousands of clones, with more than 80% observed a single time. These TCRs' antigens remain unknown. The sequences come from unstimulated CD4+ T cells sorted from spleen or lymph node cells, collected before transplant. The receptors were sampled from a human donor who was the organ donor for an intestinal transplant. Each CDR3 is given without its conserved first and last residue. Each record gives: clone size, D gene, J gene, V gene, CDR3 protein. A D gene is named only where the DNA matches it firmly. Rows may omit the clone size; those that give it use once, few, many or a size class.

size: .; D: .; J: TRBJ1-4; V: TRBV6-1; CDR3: ASSERRGYGEKLF
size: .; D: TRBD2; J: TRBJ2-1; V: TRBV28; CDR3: ASSGILAGGPKYSYNEQF
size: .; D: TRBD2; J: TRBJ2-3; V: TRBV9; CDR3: ASSVGTSGRTVYFTDTQY
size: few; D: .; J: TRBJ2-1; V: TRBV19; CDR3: ASSKKDGGMGEQF
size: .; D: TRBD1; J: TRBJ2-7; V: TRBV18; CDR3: ASSRQRLQGYEQY
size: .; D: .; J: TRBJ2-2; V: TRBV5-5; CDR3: ASSSVRNTGELF
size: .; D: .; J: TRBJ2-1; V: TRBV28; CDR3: ASTSIYGQF
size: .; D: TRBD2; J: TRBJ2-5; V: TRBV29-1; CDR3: SVVRGTSKETQY
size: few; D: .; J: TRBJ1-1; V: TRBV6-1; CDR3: ASSEAPDYTEAF
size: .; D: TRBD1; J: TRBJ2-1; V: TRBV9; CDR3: ASSPRTGIKWGQF
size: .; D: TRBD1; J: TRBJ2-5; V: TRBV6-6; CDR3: ASSPRDRKETQY
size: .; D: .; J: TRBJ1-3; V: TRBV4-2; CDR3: ASSDGNSGNTIY
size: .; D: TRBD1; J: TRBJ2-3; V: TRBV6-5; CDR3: ASTKRGGGTDTQY
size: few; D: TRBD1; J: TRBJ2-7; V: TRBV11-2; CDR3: ASSLDPARGPYEQY
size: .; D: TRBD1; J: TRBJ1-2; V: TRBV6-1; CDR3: ASSEGTGNYGYT
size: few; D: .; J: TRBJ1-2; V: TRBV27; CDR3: ASSLPGRVTDYGYT
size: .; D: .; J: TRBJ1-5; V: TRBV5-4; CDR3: ASRLVANQPQH
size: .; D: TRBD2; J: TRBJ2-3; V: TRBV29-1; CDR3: STGLADTQY
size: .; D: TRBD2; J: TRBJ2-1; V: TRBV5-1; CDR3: ASRQGTSFSNEQF
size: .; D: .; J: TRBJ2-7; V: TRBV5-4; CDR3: ASSPTVGALSYEQY
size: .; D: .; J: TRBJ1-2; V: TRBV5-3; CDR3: ASPFLGVFSNYGYT
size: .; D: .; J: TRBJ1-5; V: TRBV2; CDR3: ASTKGGLGQPQH
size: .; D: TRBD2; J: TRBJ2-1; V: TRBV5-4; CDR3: ASSLAIAGAEQF
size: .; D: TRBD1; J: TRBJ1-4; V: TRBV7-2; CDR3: ASSLNRGEGPTNEKLF
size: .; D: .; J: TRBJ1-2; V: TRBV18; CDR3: ASSPRSGIGGIHT
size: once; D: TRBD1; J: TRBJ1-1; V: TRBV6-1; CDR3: ASSPLPGQGAEAF
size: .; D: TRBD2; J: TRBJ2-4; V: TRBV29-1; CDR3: SVVDRGGKNIQY
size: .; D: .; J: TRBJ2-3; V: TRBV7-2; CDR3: ASSLTSGGDTQY
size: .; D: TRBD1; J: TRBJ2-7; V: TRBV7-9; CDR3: ASSSRDRLGTYEQY
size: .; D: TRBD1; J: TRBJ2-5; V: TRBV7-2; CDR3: ASTDRGTGRVWKLETQY
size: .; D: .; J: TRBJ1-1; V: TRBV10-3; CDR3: AISRGVRTEAF
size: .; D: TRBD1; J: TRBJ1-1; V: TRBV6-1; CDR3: ASLDRGRGNTEAF
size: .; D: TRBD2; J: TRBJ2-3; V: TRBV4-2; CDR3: ASSQALAGGADTQY
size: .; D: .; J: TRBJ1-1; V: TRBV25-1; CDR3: ASRGGTEAF
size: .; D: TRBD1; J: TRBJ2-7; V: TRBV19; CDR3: ASSTQTGVEQY
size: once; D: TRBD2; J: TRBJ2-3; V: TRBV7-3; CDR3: ASSGGLAGGPGTDTQY
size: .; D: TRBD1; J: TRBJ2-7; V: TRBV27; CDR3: ASRGTGGREQY
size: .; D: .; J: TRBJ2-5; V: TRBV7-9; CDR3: ASSLLLGETQY
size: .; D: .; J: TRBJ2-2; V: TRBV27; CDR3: ASSVYSPGTGELF
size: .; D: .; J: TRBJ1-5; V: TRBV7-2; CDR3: ASSLGVRGGNQPQH
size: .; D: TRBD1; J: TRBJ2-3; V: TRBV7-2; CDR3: ASSVDRPPTDTQY
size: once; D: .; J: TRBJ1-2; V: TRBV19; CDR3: ASSSPGDPSHYGYT